This note documents a single T cell receptor beta chain sequence. This record belongs to a study of cytomegalovirus exposure and HLA in healthy donors. PCR employed 60 Vbeta and 13 Jbeta primers. Produced via immunoSEQ multiplex PCR; TCRdb's table is partial and in-frame only. The sample contains 120,000 or so clones, roughly 10% of which appear only once. This CDR3 has 16 residues. Germline CDR1 is LGHNT and CDR2 is FRNRAP. V was pared by 0 bases and J by 2 bases, with 4 bases of the junction left unmatched. The TCR was taken from a woman aged 18-35 years in good health and CMV-seropositive. J is TRBJ2-7 and V is TRBV12-5; 10 positions agree with TRBD1. The sequenced sample consisted of PBMCs. In DNA, the CDR3 is TGTGCTAGTGGTTTGGTAAGGACAGGGGGAGCCTACGAGCAGTACTTC. Translating it yields CASGLVRTGGAYEQYF.